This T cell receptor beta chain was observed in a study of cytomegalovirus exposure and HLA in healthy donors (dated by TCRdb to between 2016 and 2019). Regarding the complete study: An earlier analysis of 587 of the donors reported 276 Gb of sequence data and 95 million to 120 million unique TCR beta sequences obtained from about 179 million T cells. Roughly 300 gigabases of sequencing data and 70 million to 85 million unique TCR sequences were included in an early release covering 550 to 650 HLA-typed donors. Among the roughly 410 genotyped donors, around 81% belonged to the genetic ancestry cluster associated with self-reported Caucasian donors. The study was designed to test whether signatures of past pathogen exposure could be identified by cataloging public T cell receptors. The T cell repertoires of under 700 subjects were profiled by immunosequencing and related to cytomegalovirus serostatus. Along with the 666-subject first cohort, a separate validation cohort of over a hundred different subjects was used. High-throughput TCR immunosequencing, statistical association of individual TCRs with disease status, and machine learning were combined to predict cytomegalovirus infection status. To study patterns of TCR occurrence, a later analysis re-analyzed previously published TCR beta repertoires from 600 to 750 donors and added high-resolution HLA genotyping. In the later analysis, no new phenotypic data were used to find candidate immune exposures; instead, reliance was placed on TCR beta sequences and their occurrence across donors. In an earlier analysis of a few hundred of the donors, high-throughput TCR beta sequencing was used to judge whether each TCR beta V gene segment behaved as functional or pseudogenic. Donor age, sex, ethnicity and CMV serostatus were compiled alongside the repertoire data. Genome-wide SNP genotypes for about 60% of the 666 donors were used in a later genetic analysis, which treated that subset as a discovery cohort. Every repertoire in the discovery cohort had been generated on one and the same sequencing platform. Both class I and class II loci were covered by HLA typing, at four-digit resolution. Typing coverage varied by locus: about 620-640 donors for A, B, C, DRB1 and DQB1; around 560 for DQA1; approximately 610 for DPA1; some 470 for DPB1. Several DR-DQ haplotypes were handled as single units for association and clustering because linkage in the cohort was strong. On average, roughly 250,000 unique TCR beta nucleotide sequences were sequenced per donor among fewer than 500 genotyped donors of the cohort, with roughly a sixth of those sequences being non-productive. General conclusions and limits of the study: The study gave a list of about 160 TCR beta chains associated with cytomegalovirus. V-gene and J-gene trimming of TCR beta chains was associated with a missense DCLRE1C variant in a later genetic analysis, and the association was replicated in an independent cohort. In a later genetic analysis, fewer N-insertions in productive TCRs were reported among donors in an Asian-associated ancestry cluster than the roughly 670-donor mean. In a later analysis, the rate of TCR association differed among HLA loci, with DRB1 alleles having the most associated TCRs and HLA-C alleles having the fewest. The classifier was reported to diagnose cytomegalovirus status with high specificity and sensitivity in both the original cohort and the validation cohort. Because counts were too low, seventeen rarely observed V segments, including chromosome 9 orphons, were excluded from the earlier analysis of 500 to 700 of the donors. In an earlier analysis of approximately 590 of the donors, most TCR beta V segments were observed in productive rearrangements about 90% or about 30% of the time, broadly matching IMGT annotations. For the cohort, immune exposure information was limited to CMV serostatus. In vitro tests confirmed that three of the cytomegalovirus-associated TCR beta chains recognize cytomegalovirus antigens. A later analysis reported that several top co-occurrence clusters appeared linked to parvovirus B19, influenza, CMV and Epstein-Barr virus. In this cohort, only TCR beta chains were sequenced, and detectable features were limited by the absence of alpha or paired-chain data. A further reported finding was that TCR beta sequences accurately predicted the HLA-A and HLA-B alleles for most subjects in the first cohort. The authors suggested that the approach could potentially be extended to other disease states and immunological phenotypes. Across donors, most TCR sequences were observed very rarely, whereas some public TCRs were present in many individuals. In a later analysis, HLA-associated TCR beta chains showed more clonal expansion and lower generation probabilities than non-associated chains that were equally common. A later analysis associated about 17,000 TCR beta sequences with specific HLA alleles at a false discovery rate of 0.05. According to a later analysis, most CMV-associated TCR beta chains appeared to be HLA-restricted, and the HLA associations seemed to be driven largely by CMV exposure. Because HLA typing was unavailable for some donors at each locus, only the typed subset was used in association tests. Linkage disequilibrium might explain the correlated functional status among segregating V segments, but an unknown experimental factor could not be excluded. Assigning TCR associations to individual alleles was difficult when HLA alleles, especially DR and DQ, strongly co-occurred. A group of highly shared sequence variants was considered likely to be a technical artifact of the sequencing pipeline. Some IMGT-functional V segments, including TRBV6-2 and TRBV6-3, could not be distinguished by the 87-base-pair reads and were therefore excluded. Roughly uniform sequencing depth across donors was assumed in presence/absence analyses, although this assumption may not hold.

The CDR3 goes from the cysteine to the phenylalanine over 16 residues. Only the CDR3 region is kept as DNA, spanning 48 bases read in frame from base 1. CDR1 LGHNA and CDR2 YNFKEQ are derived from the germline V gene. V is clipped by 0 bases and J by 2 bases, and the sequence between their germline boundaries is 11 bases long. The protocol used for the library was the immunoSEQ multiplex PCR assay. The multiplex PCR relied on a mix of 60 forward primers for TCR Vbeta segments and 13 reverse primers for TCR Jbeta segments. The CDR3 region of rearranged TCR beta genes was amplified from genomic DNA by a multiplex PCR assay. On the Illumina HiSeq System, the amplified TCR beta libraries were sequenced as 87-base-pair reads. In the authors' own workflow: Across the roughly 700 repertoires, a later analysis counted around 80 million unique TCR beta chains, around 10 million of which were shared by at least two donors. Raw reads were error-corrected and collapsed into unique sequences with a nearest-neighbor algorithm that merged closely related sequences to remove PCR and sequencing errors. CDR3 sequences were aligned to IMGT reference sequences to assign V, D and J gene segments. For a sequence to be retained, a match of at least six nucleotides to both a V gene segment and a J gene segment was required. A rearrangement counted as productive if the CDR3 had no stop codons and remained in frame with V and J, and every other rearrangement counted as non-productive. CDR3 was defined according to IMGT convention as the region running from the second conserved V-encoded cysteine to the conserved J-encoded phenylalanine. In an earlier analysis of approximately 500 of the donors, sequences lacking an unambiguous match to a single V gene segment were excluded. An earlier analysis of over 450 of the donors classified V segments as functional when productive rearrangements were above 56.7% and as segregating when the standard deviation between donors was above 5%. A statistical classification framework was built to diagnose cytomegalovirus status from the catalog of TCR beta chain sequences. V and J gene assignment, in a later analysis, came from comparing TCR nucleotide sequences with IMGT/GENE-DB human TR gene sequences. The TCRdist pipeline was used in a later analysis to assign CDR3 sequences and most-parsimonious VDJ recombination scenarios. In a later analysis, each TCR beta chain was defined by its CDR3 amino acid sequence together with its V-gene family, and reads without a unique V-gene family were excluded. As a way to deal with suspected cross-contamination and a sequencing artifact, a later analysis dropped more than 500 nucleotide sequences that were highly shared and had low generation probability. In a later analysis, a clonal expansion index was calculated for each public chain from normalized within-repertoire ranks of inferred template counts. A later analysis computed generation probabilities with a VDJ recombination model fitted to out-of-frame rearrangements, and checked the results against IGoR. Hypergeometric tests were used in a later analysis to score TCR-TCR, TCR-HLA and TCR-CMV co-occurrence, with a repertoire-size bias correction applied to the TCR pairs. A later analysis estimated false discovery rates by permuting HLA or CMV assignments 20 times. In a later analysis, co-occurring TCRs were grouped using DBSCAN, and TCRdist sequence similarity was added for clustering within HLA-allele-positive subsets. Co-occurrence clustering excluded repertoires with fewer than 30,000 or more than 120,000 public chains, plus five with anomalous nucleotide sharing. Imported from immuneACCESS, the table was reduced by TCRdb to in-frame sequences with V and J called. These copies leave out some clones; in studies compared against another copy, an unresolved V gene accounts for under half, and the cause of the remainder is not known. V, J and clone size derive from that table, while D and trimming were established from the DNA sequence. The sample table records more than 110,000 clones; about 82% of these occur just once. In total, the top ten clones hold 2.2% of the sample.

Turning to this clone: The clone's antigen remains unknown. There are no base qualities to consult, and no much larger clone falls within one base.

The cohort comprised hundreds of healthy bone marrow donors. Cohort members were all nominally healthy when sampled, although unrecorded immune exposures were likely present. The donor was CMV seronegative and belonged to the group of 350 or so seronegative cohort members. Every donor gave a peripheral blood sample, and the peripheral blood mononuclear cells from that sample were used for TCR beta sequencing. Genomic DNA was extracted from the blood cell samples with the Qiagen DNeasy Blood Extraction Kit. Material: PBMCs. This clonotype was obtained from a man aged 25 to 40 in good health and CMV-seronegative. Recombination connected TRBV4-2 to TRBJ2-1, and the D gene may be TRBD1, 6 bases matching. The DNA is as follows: TGTGCCAGCAGCCAAGAGGGCCAGGGGCCCTACAATGAGCAGTTCTTC. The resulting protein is CASSQEGQGPYNEQFF.